This T cell receptor (beta chain) was observed in a study of shared clonotypes between healthy human individuals. Sequenced by immunoSEQ multiplex PCR; TCRdb stores in-frame clones only, minus some. Of hundreds of thousands of clones detected, 55% to 85% appear once; the ten largest clones hold around 2%. CDR3 length: 18 residues. V was shortened by 1 base and J by 0 bases, with 17 bases between the two germline ends. Germline V gene sequence: CDR1 SGHNT, CDR2 YENEEA. Study conclusions and caveats: In contrast to clonotypes shared by all four donors, non-shared clonotypes had lower generation probabilities.

Details on this clone: Its cognate antigen is unknown.

The rearrangement links TRBV11-3 to TRBJ2-3, with D possibly TRBD2 on 6 matching bases. The receptor was derived from a woman younger than 45 in good health. Specimen: memory CD4+ T cells sorted from blood. The subset denotes: CD45RA-negative fraction. CDR3 coding DNA: TGTGCCAGCAGCTTAGTTCGGGACTTAGCGCCTAGCACAGATACGCAGTATTTT. It specifies CASSLVRDLAPSTDTQYF.